This T cell receptor (beta chain) stems from a study of CD8 T cells in ankylosing spondylitis. This CDR3 spans 14 amino acids. Germline V gives CDR1 DFQATT, CDR2 SNEGSKA (reference sequence). Findings and caveats of the study: Clones linked to disease, bearing a CD8+ phenotype, were relatively rare in peripheral blood. There were earlier reports of some motif variants in reactive arthritis synovial fluid and blood.

Quantitative barcoded 5'-RACE was used to prepare TCR beta libraries. TCRdb used MiXCR to reprocess the 5' RACE reads, holding one entry per CDR3 protein. This sample has approximately 130,000 distinct CDR3 sequences; over 10% occur once, and the top ten carry over 4%. Details on this clonotype: What it binds is unknown. An end of the junction differs from the germline gene, which may be a read error.

V and J are TRBV20-1 and TRBJ2-7; D is perhaps TRBD1 (5 bases). The TCR comes from a female donor with ankylosing spondylitis or in good health (not recorded which). The sequencing sample was made of blood, either unsorted or a sorted T cell fraction (not recorded which). The CDR3 is CSARQGWTSYEHYF. The CDR3 nucleotides are TGCAGTGCTAGACAGGGCTGGACCTCCTACGAGCATTACTTC.